A single TCR beta chain is shown here with its context. The data were taken from a study of blood T cell repertoires in COVID-19. On the study more broadly: Researchers got acute and convalescent COVID-19 samples from the United States, Italy and Spain.

Authors' processing steps: Amplification of reference gene primers provided the estimated nucleated cell counts. The table came from immunoSEQ multiplex PCR; TCRdb's copy has only in-frame clones and leaves some out. V and J calls and clone size come straight from that table; D and trimming were deduced from the DNA. The table shows some 49,000 clones, with less than 90% occurring only once. The CDR3 runs to 12 residues. Per the germline V gene, CDR1 is SQVTM and CDR2 is ANQGSEA. With 7 bases removed from V and 2 bases from J, the gap between germline ends came to 11 bases. This clonotype was sampled from a human donor in a cohort sampled during active COVID-19. Sequenced sample: peripheral blood. The J gene is TRBJ1-2, the V gene TRBV29-1; D uncertain. This CDR3 is CSGSDSNYGYTF. CDR3 coding DNA: TGCAGCGGATCGGACTCGAACTATGGCTACACCTTC.